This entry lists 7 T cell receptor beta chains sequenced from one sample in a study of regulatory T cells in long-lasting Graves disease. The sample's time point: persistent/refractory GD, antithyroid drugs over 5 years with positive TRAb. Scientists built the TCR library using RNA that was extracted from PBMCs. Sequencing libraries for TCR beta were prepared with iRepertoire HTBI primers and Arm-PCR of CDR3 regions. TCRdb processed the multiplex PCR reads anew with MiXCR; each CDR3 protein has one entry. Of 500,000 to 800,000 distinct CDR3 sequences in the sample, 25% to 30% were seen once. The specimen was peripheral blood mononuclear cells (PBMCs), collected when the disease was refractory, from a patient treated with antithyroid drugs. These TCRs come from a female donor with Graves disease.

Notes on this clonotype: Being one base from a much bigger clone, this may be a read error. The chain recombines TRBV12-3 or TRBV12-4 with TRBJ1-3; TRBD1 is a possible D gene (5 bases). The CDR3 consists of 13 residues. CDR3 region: CVSTSGYGNTIYF. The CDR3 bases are TGTGTCAGCACCTCAGGGTATGGAAACACCATATATTTT.

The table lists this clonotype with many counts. CDR3 DNA: TGTGCCAGCAGTGGACCGTTGAACACTGAAGCTTTCTTT. This encodes CASSGPLNTEAFF. The genes are TRBV12-3 or TRBV12-4 and TRBJ1-1, with D unresolved. Trimming shortened V by 5 bases and J by 0 bases, and 7 bases separated the two germline ends. The CDR3 is 13 amino acids.

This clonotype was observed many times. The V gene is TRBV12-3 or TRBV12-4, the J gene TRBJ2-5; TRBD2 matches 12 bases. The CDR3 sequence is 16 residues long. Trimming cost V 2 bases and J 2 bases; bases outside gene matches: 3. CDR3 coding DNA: TGTGCCAGCAGTTTACGGGGACTAGCGGGTCAAGAGACCCAGTACTTC. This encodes CASSLRGLAGQETQYF.

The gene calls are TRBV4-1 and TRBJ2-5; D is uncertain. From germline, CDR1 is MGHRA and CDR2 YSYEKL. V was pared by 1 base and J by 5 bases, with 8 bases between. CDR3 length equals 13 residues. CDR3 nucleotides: TGCGCCAGCAGCCAAGGACGTCAGGAGACCCAGTACTTC. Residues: CASSQGRQETQYF.

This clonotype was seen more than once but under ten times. CDR3 amino acids: CASSPFPWVAGSQETQYF. CDR3 bases: TGTGCCAGCAGCCCCTTCCCCTGGGTAGCGGGATCACAAGAGACCCAGTACTTC. V gene TRBV11-2 combines with J gene TRBJ2-5; 8 nucleotides agree with TRBD2. V trimming: 5 bases; J trimming: 2 bases; junction bases outside the gene matches: 16. CDR3 size: 18 residues. Germline V gives CDR1 SGHAT, CDR2 FQNNGV.

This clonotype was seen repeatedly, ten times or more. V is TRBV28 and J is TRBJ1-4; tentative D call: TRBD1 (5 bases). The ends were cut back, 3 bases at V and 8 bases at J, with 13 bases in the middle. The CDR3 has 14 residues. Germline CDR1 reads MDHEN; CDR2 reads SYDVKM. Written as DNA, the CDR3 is TGTGCCAGCAGTTTCCGACAGATAGGGGAAAAACTGTTTTTT. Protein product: CASSFRQIGEKLFF.

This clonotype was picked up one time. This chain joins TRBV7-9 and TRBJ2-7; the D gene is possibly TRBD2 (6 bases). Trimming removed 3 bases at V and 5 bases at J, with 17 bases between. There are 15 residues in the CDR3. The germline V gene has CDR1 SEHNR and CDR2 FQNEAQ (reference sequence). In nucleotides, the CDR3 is TGTGCCAGCAGCTTGGACTACGGGATTGGGAACGAGCAGTACTTC. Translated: CASSLDYGIGNEQYF.